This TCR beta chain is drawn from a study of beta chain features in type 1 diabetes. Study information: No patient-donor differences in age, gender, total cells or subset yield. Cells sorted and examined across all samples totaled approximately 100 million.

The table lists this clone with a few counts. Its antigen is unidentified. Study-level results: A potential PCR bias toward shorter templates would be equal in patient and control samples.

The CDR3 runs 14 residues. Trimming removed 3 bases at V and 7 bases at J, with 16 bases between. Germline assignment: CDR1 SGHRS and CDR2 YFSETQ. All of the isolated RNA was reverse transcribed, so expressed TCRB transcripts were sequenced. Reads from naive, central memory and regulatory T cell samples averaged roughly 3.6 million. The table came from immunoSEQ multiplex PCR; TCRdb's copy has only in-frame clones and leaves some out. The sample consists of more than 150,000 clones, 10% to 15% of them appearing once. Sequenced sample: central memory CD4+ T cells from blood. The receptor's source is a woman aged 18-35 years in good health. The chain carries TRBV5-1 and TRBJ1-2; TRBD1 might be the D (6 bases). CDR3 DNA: TGCGCCAGCAGCTGGGGGCCACAAGTTCCTGGCTACACCTTC. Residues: CASSWGPQVPGYTF.